Listed below are T cell receptor beta chains from one sample, sequenced in a study of T cells in localized non-small cell lung cancer. Sequencing used immunoSEQ multiplex PCR; TCRdb keeps in-frame clones, though not all of them. The sample gives around 26,000 clones, about 90% of which show up once; approximately 0.99% is in the top ten. The material sequenced was peripheral blood, taken before any cancer treatment. The receptors here all came from a woman aged 40-69 years with stage I lung adenocarcinoma. Each CDR3 is given with its conserved first and last residue. D genes are given only for firm matches. Clone size is stated in some rows and not others, as once, few, many or a class when expanded.

J | size | V | D | DNA | CDR3
TRBJ2-5 | - | TRBV21-1 | - | TGTGCCGGATCGACAGGCCCAAAGACCCAGTACTTC | CAGSTGPKTQYF
TRBJ2-5 | - | TRBV5-4 | - | TGTGCCAGCAGCTTGGGTGGGAGGGAGACCCAGTACTTC | CASSLGGRETQYF
TRBJ1-2 | - | TRBV28 | TRBD1 | TGTGCCAGCAGTTCTGCCGGGACAGGGGCCTCTGGCTACACCTTC | CASSSAGTGASGYTF
TRBJ2-6 | - | TRBV4-3 | - | TGCGCCAGCAGCCAAGATCCGGGGGCTGGGGCCAACGTCCTGACTTTC | CASSQDPGAGANVLTF
TRBJ2-1 | - | TRBV28 | - | TGTGCCAGCAGTTTCGTGGGTAGCGCAGCCTCCTACAATGAGCAGTTCTTC | CASSFVGSAASYNEQFF
TRBJ1-2 | - | TRBV6-6 | - | TGTGCCAGCAACGACGCGCCGGGATCCTCTAACTATGGCTACACCTTC | CASNDAPGSSNYGYTF
TRBJ1-1 | - | TRBV6-5 | - | TGTGCCAGCAGTTACCCGGGACCCCAGGCTTTCTTT | CASSYPGPQAFF
TRBJ1-6 | - | TRBV18 | TRBD1 | TGTGCCAGCTCACTAGGGACAGGGAATAATTCGCCCCTCCACTTT | CASSLGTGNNSPLHF
TRBJ1-4 | once | TRBV18 | - | TGTGCCAGCTCACCACCAAGGGCGTCGAGGAATGAAAAACTGTTTTTT | CASSPPRASRNEKLFF
TRBJ2-1 | - | TRBV6-1 | TRBD1 | TGTGCCAGCAGTGAAGCGTCACAGGGGGGCAATGAGCAGTTCTTC | CASSEASQGGNEQFF
TRBJ2-7 | - | TRBV6-5 | TRBD2 | TGTGCCAGCAGTTACGTCGGGACTAGCCAATACGAGCAGTACTTC | CASSYVGTSQYEQYF
TRBJ2-2 | - | TRBV5-1 | - | TGCGCCAGCGCCTTTGGGACTGGGAATACCGGGGAGCTGTTTTTT | CASAFGTGNTGELFF
TRBJ1-4 | - | TRBV5-6 | - | TGTGCCAGCAGCTTGAGAGCCCCTAATGAAAAACTGTTTTTT | CASSLRAPNEKLFF
TRBJ2-7 | - | TRBV5-4 | - | TGTGCCAGCAGCTTCGGGACCGGGACACGGCAGTACTTC | CASSFGTGTRQYF
TRBJ1-2 | - | TRBV7-3 | - | TGTGCCAGCAGCCCACTCGGGGGAGGGGAGAACTATGGCTACACCTTC | CASSPLGGGENYGYTF
TRBJ1-6 | few | TRBV10-1 | TRBD1 | TGCGCCAGCATTTGGGACAGGGGTTCACCCCTCCACTTT | CASIWDRGSPLHF
TRBJ2-7 | - | TRBV11-3 | TRBD1 | TGTGCCAGCAGCTCTACCGGGACAGGGTCCCACGAGCAGTACTTC | CASSSTGTGSHEQYF
TRBJ2-3 | - | TRBV6-5 | - | TGTGCCAGCAGTTACCGGAGCTCGGCTAGCACAGATACGCAGTATTTT | CASSYRSSASTDTQYF
TRBJ2-5 | - | TRBV12-5 | - | TGTGCTAGTGGTTCGGGTCTCCAGGGGCAAGAGACCCAGTACTTC | CASGSGLQGQETQYF
TRBJ2-1 | few | TRBV19 | TRBD2 | TGTGCCAGTTCTAGGGGGCTAGCGGGAGTTGAGCAGTTCTTC | CASSRGLAGVEQFF
TRBJ1-2 | - | TRBV18 | - | TGTGCCAGCTCACCACAGGGACAAGACTATGGCTACACCTTC | CASSPQGQDYGYTF
TRBJ1-2 | - | TRBV2 | - | TGTGCCAGCAGTGAAGGGGGTCAGATTGACTTCAACTATGGCTACACCTTC | CASSEGGQIDFNYGYTF
TRBJ1-3 | - | TRBV11-2 | - | TGTGCCAGCAGCTTTCAGGGACCCGTGGGAAACACCATATATTTT | CASSFQGPVGNTIYF
TRBJ2-6 | - | TRBV4-2 | - | TGTGCCAGCAGCTTTTCAGGCTCTGGGGCCAACGTCCTGACTTTC | CASSFSGSGANVLTF
TRBJ2-2 | few | TRBV10-2 | - | TGCGCCAGCAGTGAGCTCGGTGGCACCGGGGAGCTGTTTTTT | CASSELGGTGELFF
TRBJ2-7 | - | TRBV28 | TRBD1 | TGTGCCAGCAATACAGGACAGGGGGGCGAGCAGTACTTC | CASNTGQGGEQYF
TRBJ2-7 | - | TRBV2 | - | TGTGCCAGCGGGGGCCGGAGGGAGCAGTACTTC | CASGGRREQYF
TRBJ2-5 | - | TRBV25-1 | - | TGTGCCAGCAGCGAAGGAACAGGGTTCCAAGAGACCCAGTACTTC | CASSEGTGFQETQYF
TRBJ1-1 | - | TRBV6-5 | - | TGTGCCAGCCAAACGGGTGAAGAAGCTTTCTTT | CASQTGEEAFF
TRBJ1-2 | - | TRBV30 | - | TGTGCCTGGTACCACGGTTGGGGGGCCCACTATGGCTACACCTTC | CAWYHGWGAHYGYTF
TRBJ1-1 | - | TRBV25-1 | TRBD1 | TGTGCCAGCAGTGCGTTAGTGGCAGGGGGCCTAGTGGCTGAAGCTTTCTTT | CASSALVAGGLVAEAFF
TRBJ1-2 | - | TRBV7-2 | - | TGTGCCAGCAGTAGGACAGTTCCTACTTCGGATGGCTACACCTTC | CASSRTVPTSDGYTF
TRBJ1-1 | - | TRBV18 | - | TGTGCCAGCTCACCGGTCCTAGATCACACTGAAGCTTTCTTT | CASSPVLDHTEAFF
TRBJ1-1 | - | TRBV6-5 | - | TGTGCCAGCAGTTACTCAAAAAGGGGGAACACTGAAGCTTTCTTT | CASSYSKRGNTEAFF